This section outlines one TCR beta chain sequence together with its context. Treatment meaning: oral pan-JAK inhibitor, 5-10 mg twice daily. CDR1 is SGHNT and CDR2 is YYREEE in the germline V gene (reference sequence). V gave up 2 bases and J gave up 7 bases; unmatched junction bases: 7. This CDR3 spans 15 amino acids. The source of the sample is a study of CD8+ T cells in alopecia areata. Sequencing used cDNA as its template, made by extracting RNA and reverse transcribing it. The protocol was immunoSEQ multiplex PCR, while the TCRdb copy is restricted to in-frame clones and leaves out a portion. There are tens of thousands of clones in the sample; 80% to 95% occur only once, and approximately 17% lies in the top ten.

The J gene is TRBJ2-1, the V gene TRBV5-4; TRBD2 aligns across 9 bases. Sequencing was performed on CD8+ T cells sorted from blood, taken at week 24, from a patient treated with tofacitinib. The source is a human donor with alopecia areata. DNA for the CDR3: TGTGCCAGCAGCTTCGCGGGGGGGGCCAGAAATGAGCAGTTCTTC. Translation gives CASSFAGGARNEQFF.